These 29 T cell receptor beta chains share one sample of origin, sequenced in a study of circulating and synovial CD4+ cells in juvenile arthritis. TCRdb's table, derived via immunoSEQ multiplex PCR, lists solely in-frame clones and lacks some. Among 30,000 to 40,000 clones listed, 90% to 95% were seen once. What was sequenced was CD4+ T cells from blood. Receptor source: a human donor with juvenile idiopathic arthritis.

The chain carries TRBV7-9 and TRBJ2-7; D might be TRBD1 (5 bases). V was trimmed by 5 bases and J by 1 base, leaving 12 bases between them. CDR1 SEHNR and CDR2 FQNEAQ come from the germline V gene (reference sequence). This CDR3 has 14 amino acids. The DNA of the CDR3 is TGTGCCAGCAGCCTGACAGCGAGGTCCTACGAGCAGTACTTC. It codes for CASSLTARSYEQYF.

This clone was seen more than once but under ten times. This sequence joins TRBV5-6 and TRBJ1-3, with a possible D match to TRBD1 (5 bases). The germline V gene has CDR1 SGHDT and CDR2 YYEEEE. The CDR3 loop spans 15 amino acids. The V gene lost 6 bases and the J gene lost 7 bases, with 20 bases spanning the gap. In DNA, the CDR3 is TGTGCCAGCAACCCGGGGGTAGGATCGCCGAACACCATATATTTT. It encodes CASNPGVGSPNTIYF. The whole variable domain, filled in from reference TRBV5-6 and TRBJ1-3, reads DAGVTQSPTHLIKTRGQQVTLRCSPKSGHDTVSWYQQALGQGPQFIFQYYEEEERQRGNFPDRFSGHQFPNYSSELNVNALLLGDSALYLCASNPGVGSPNTIYFGEGSWLTVV.

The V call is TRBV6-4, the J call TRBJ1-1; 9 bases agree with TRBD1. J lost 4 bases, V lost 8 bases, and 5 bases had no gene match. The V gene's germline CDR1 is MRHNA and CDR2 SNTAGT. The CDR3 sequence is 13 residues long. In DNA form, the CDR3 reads TGTGCCAGCCGGGGACAGGGCCCCACTGAAGCTTTCTTT. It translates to CASRGQGPTEAFF.

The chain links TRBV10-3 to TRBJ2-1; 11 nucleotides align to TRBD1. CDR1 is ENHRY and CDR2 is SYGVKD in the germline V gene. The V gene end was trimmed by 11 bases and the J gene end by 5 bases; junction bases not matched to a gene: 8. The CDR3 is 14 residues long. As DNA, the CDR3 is TGTGCCTCAAAGGGGGGACAGGGGGACAATGAGCAGTTCTTC. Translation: CASKGGQGDNEQFF.

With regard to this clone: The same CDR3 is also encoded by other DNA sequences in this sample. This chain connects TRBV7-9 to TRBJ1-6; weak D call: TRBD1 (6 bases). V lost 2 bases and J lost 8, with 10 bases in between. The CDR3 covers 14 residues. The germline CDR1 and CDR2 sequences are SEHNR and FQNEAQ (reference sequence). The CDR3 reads CASSLTGHDSPLHF. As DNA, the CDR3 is TGTGCCAGCAGCTTAACGGGACATGATTCACCCCTCCACTTT.

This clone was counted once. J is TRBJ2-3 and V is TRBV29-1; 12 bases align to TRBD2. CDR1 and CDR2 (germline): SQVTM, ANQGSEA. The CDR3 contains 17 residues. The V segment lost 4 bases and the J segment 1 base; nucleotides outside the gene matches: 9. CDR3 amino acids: CSVGRLAGGTRTDTQYF. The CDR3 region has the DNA TGCAGCGTTGGTCGGCTAGCGGGGGGGACTCGCACAGATACGCAGTATTTT.

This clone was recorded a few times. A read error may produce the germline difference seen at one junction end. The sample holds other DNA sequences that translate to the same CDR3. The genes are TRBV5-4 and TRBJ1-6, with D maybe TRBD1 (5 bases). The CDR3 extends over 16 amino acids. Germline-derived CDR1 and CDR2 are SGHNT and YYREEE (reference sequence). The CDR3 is CASSLAGGLYNSPLHF. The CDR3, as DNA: TGTGCCAGCAGCTTGGCCGGGGGTTTGTATAATTCCCCCCTCCACTTT.

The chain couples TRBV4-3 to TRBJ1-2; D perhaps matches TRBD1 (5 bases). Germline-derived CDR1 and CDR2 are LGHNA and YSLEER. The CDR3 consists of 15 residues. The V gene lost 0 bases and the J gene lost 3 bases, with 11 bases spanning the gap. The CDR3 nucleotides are TGCGCCAGCAGCCAAGATGGGGCGACCTACTATGGCTACACCTTC. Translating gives CASSQDGATYYGYTF.

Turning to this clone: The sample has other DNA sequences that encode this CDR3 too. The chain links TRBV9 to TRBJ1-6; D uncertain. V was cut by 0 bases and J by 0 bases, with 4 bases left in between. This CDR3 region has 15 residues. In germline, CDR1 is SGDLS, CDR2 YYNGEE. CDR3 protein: CASSVGSSYNSPLHF. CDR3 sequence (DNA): TGTGCCAGCAGCGTAGGGAGCTCCTATAATTCACCCCTCCACTTT. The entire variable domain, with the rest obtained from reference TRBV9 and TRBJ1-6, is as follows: DSGVTQTPKHLITATGQRVTLRCSPRSGDLSVYWYQQSLDQGLQFLIQYYNGEERAKGNILERFSAQQFPDLHSELNLSSLELGDSALYFCASSVGSSYNSPLHFGNGTRLTVT.

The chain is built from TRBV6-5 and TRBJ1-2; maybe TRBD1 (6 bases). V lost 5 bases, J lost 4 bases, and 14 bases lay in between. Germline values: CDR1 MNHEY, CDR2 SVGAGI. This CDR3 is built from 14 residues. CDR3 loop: CASSISGTPYGYTF. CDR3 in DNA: TGTGCCAGCAGTATATCCGGGACACCCTATGGCTACACCTTC.

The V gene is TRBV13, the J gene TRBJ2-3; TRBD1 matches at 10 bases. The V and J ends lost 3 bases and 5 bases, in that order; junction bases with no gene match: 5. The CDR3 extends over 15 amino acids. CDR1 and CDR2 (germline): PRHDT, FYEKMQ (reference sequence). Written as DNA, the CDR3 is TGTGCCAGCAGCTTTTGGGACAGGGGTGAAGATACGCAGTATTTT. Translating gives CASSFWDRGEDTQYF.

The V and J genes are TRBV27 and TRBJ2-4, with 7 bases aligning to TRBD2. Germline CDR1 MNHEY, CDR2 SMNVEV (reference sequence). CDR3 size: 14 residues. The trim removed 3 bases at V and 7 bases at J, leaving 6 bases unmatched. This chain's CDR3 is CASSLTSWVNIQYF. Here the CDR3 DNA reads TGTGCCAGCAGTTTGACTAGCTGGGTGAACATTCAGTACTTC.

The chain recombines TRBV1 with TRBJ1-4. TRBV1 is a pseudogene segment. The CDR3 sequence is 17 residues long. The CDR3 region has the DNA TGCACCAGCAGCCAAGAATACAAACCGGGACTTATTGAAAAACTGTTTTTT. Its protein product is CTSSQEYKPGLIEKLFF.

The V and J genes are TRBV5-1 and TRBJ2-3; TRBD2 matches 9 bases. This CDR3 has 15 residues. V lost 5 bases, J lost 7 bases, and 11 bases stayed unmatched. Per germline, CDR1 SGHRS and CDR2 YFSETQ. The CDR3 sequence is CASSSAGGGANTQYF. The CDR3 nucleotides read TGCGCCAGCAGTTCGGCGGGCGGGGGGGCAAATACGCAGTATTTT. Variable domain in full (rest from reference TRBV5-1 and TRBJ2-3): KAGVTQTPRYLIKTRGQQVTLSCSPISGHRSVSWYQQTPGQGLQFLFEYFSETQRNKGNFPGRFSGRQFSNSRSEMNVSTLELGDSALYLCASSSAGGGANTQYFGPGTRLTVL.

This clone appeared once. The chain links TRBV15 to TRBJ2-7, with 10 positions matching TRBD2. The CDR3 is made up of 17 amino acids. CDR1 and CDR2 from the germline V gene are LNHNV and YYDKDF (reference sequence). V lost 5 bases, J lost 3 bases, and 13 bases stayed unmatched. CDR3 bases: TGTGCCACCAGCCCTCGGGGCAGCGGGGGGGCCTTCTACGAGCAGTACTTC. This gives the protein CATSPRGSGGAFYEQYF. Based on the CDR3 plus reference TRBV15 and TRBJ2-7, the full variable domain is DAMVIQNPRYQVTQFGKPVTLSCSQTLNHNVMYWYQQKSSQAPKLLFHYYDKDFNNEADTPDNFQSRRPNTSFCFLDIRSPGLGDTAMYLCATSPRGSGGAFYEQYFGPGTRLTVT.

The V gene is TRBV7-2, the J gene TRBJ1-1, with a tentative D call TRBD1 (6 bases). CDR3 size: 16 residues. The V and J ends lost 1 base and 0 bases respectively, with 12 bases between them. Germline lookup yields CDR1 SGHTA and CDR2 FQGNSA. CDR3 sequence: CASSLVAGTMNTEAFF. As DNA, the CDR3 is TGTGCCAGCAGCTTAGTAGCCGGGACAATGAACACTGAAGCTTTCTTT.

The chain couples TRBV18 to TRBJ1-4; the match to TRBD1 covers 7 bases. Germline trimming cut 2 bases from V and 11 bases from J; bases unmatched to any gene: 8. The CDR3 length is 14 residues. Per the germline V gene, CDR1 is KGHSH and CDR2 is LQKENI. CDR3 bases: TGTGCCAGCTCACCAGGGGGACAGAAAACCAAACTGTTTTTT. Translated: CASSPGGQKTKLFF. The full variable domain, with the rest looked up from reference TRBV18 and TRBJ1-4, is NAGVMQNPRHLVRRRGQEARLRCSPMKGHSHVYWYRQLPEEGLKFMVYLQKENIIDESGMPKERFSAEFPKEGPSILRIQQVVRGDSAAYFCASSPGGQKTKLFFGSGTQLSVL.

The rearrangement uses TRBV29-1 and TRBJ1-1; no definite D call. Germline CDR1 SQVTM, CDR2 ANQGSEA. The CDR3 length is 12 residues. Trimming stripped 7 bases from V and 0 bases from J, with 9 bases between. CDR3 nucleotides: TGCAGCGCTGGGGAGATGAACACTGAAGCTTTCTTT. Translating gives CSAGEMNTEAFF.

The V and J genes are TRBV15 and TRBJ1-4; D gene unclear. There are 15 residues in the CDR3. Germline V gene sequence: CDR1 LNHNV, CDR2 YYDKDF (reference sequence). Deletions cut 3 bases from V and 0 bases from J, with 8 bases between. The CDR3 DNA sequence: TGTGCCACCAGCAGCACAACCGCAACTAATGAAAAACTGTTTTTT. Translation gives CATSSTTATNEKLFF. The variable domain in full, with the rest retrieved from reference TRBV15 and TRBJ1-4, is DAMVIQNPRYQVTQFGKPVTLSCSQTLNHNVMYWYQQKSSQAPKLLFHYYDKDFNNEADTPDNFQSRRPNTSFCFLDIRSPGLGDTAMYLCATSSTTATNEKLFFGSGTQLSVL.

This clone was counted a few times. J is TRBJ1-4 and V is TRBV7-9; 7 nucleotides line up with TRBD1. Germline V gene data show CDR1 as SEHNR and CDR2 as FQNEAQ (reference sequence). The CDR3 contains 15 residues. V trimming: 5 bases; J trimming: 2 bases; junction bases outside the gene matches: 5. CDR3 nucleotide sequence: TGTGCCAGCAGCAAGGGGGCGGGTACTAATGAAAAACTGTTTTTT. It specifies CASSKGAGTNEKLFF.

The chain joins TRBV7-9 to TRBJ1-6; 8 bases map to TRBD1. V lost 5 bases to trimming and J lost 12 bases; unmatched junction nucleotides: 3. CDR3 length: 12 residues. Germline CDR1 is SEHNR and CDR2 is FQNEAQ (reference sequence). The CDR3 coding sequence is TGTGCCAGCAGCGTGGGACAGGAACCCCTCCACTTT. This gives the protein CASSVGQEPLHF.

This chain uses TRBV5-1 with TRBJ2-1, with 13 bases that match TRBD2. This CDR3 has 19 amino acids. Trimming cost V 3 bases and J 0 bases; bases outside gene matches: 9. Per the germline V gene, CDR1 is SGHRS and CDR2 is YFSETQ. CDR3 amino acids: CASSSWTSGGLDSYNEQFF. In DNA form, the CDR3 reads TGCGCCAGCAGCTCCTGGACTAGCGGGGGTCTGGACTCCTACAATGAGCAGTTCTTC.

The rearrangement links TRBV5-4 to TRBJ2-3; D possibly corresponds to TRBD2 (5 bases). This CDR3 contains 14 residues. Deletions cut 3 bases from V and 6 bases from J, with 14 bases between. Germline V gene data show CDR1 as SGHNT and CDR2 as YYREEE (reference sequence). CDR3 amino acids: CASSSTGSEDTQYF. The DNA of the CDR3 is TGTGCCAGCAGCTCGACGGGGTCGGAGGATACGCAGTATTTT.

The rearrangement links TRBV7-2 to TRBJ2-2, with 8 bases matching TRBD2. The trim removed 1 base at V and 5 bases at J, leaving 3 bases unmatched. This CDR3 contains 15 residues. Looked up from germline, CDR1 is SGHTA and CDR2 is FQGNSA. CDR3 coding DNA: TGTGCCAGCAGCTTAGGTGGACTAGCAACCGGGGAGCTGTTTTTT. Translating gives CASSLGGLATGELFF.

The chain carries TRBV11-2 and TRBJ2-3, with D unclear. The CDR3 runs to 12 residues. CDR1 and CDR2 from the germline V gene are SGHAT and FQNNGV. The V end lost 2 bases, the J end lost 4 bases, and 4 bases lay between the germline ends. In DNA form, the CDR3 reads TGTGCCAGCAGCTTAATCTCAGATACGCAGTATTTT. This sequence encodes CASSLISDTQYF. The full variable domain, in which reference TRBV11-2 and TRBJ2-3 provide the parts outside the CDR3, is EAGVAQSPRYKIIEKRQSVAFWCNPISGHATLYWYQQILGQGPKLLIQFQNNGVVDDSQLPKDRFSAERLKGVDSTLKIQPAKLEDSAVYLCASSLISDTQYFGPGTRLTVL.

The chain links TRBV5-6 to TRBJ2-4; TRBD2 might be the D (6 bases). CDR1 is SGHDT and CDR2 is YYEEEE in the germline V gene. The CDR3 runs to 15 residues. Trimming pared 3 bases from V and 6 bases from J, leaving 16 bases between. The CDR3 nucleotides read TGTGCCAGCAGCTCTCCCTCGGTGGGGGGAAACATTCAGTACTTC. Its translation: CASSSPSVGGNIQYF.

The CDR3 reads CASSTRGRVTDTQYF. CDR3 nucleotides: TGTGCCAGCAGCACGAGGGGGAGAGTCACAGATACGCAGTATTTT. This rearrangement joins TRBV7-3 to TRBJ2-3; tentative D call: TRBD1 (6 bases). V lost 5 bases and J lost 2, with 14 bases in between. The CDR3 is 15 residues long. Germline values: CDR1 SGHTA, CDR2 FQGTGA.

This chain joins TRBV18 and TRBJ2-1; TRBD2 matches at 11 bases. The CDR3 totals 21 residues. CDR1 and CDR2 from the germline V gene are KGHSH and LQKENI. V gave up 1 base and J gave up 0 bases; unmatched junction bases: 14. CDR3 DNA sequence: TGTGCCAGCTCACCACGTCTAAAGCTAGCGGGGGGCCGAAGCTCCTACAATGAGCAGTTCTTC. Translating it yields CASSPRLKLAGGRSSYNEQFF.

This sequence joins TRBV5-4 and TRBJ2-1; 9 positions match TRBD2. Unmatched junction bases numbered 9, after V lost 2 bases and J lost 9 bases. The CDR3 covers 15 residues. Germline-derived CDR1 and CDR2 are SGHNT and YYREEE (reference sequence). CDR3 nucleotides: TGTGCCAGCAGCTTTTCCCCTAGCGGGGTGTTTGAGCAGTTCTTC. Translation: CASSFSPSGVFEQFF.